The 29 T cell receptor beta chains below all came from one sample that was sequenced in a study of CD8 T cells in ankylosing spondylitis (TCRdb year 2017). Findings and caveats that apply to the study as a whole: A TCR beta motif made up of several highly homologous amino acid variants appeared to be characteristic of blood from ankylosing spondylitis patients.

No antigen has been assigned to these receptors. Library preparation was by 5' RACE. Sequencing used an Illumina HiSeq 2500. TCRdb reran the public reads through fastp at Q25 and MiXCR, keeping productive beta chains. Identical CDR3 protein sequences are pooled into one entry, listed with their most common genes and DNA. In this sample the table shows roughly 440,000 distinct CDR3 sequences, 17% of which occur a single time. The ten most abundant clones make up approximately 1% of the sample. The sequenced sample consisted of blood, either unsorted or a sorted T cell fraction (not recorded which). The receptors here all came from a male donor with ankylosing spondylitis.

The V and J genes are TRBV5-1 and TRBJ1-4; D is ambiguous. The germline V and J ends were trimmed by 0 bases and 7 bases, with 13 bases remaining between them. CDR3 length: 15 amino acids. Germline CDR1 SGHRS, CDR2 YFSETQ. CDR3 loop: CASSLAAPPGEKLFF. The CDR3 DNA follows: TGCGCCAGCAGCTTGGCCGCACCTCCCGGTGAAAAACTGTTTTTT.

The V and J genes are TRBV12-3 or TRBV12-4 and TRBJ2-1; D may be TRBD2 (5 bases). V lost 6 bases to trimming and J lost 10 bases, with 19 bases between them. The CDR3 sequence is 14 residues long. The CDR3 reads CASRPLLERSEQFF. The CDR3, as DNA: TGTGCCAGCAGGCCGCTGCTGGAGCGGAGCGAGCAGTTCTTC.

In its sample, this clonotype was seen a few times. CDR3 sequence (DNA): TGTGCCAGCAGTTTAGGGGGCGGGACGGTGCCCCAGCATTTT. This sequence encodes CASSLGGGTVPQHF. The chain is built from TRBV28 and TRBJ1-5; possibly TRBD1 for D (6 bases). Germline CDR1 is MDHEN and CDR2 is SYDVKM. The CDR3 is 14 amino acids. V gave up 2 bases and J gave up 9 bases, with 14 bases separating them.

This clonotype was recorded at least ten times. The chain combines TRBV5-1 with TRBJ2-1; 7 bases are shared with TRBD2. The V gene end was trimmed by 2 bases and the J gene end by 6 bases; junction bases not matched to a gene: 14. The CDR3 runs to 17 residues. Germline V gives CDR1 SGHRS, CDR2 YFSETQ. This chain's CDR3 is CASSFKWEGRSSNEQFF. In nucleotides, the CDR3 is TGCGCCAGCAGCTTTAAGTGGGAGGGCCGATCGAGCAATGAGCAGTTCTTC.

The V call is TRBV5-1, the J call TRBJ2-1; a weak D match, TRBD2 (5 bases). Germline CDR1 SGHRS, CDR2 YFSETQ. CDR3 length: 21 residues. V was cut by 0 bases and J by 0 bases, with 25 bases left in between. The CDR3 reads CASSLGASISGEISSYNEQFF. CDR3 in DNA: TGCGCCAGCAGCTTGGGCGCCTCTATAAGCGGTGAAATAAGCTCCTACAATGAGCAGTTCTTC. Full variable domain (rest looked up from reference TRBV5-1 and TRBJ2-1): KAGVTQTPRYLIKTRGQQVTLSCSPISGHRSVSWYQQTPGQGLQFLFEYFSETQRNKGNFPGRFSGRQFSNSRSEMNVSTLELGDSALYLCASSLGASISGEISSYNEQFFGPGTRLTVL.

The chain recombines TRBV10-3 with TRBJ2-3; D gene ambiguous. Per germline, CDR1 ENHRY and CDR2 SYGVKD. There are 16 residues in the CDR3. Between the trimmed V and J ends, which lost 2 bases and 1 base, there was a span of 13 bases. The CDR3 DNA reads as TGTGCCATCAGTGAGGCACCCTGGAGCCGCACAGATACGCAGTATTTT. It yields the protein CAISEAPWSRTDTQYF.

This clonotype was picked up a small number of times. The chain links TRBV20-1 to TRBJ2-7; D possibly corresponds to TRBD2 (5 bases). V was clipped by 5 bases and J by 11 bases, with 25 bases between them. CDR1 is DFQATT, CDR2 SNEGSKA, per germline (reference sequence). The CDR3 contains 14 residues. The CDR3 is CSAGLIRGPLFKYF. The CDR3 DNA follows: TGCAGTGCTGGCCTTATTCGAGGGCCCCTCTTTAAGTACTTC.

This clonotype has only a few counts. The chain couples TRBV7-2 to TRBJ2-7; 10 bases align to TRBD1. The CDR3 length is 15 residues. The V and J ends lost 3 bases and 4 bases, in that order; junction bases with no gene match: 6. Germline V CDR1 and CDR2: SGHTA, FQGNSA. The CDR3 sequence: CASSFQGQGRYEQYF. The DNA of the CDR3 is TGTGCCAGCAGCTTTCAGGGACAGGGGAGATACGAGCAGTACTTC.

This clonotype was found many times. The genes are TRBV24-1 and TRBJ2-5; 8 nucleotides align to TRBD2. The CDR3 is 17 residues long. J was trimmed by 1 base and V by 6 bases; bases with no gene match: 12. The germline CDR1 and CDR2 sequences are KGHDR and SFDVKD. CDR3 DNA sequence: TGTGCCACCAGTCCAGCAGTCAGCGGGAGAGTCCAAGAGACCCAGTACTTC. Its translation is CATSPAVSGRVQETQYF.

This clonotype was recorded at least ten times. The chain combines TRBV29-1 with TRBJ2-1; D call uncertain. From germline, CDR1 is SQVTM and CDR2 ANQGSEA. This CDR3 contains 14 residues. Between the trimmed V and J ends, which lost 0 bases and 0 bases, there was a span of 6 bases. CDR3 sequence: CSVEELRSYNEQFF. The CDR3 DNA reads TGCAGCGTTGAAGAGCTCCGCTCCTACAATGAGCAGTTCTTC.

The rearrangement links TRBV7-2 to TRBJ2-7, with 7 nucleotides matching TRBD2. J was trimmed by 2 bases and V by 4 bases; bases with no gene match: 2. Germline V gene lookup returns CDR1 SGHTA and CDR2 FQGNSA. The CDR3 runs 13 residues. Here the CDR3 DNA reads TGTGCCAGCAGCTGGGACTACACCTACGAGCAGTACTTC. Its protein is CASSWDYTYEQYF.

This clonotype was picked up a small number of times. CDR3 DNA sequence: TGCGCCAGCAGCCCCGGACAGCCTAAAGAGACCCAGTACTTC. This sequence encodes CASSPGQPKETQYF. The gene calls are TRBV5-1 and TRBJ2-5; possible D gene TRBD1, 6 bases. With 4 bases removed from V and 3 bases from J, the gap between germline ends came to 13 bases. The CDR3 totals 14 residues. Germline loops: CDR1 SGHRS, CDR2 YFSETQ.

The table lists this clonotype with many counts. The chain joins TRBV10-3 to TRBJ2-1; TRBD2 matches 11 bases. The CDR3 contains 16 residues. Germline assignment: CDR1 ENHRY and CDR2 SYGVKD. With V trimmed by 6 bases and J by 8 bases, 12 bases remained unmatched. CDR3 loop: CAIRGPGTSGKDEQFF. In DNA, the CDR3 is TGTGCCATCAGGGGTCCCGGGACTAGCGGTAAGGATGAGCAGTTCTTC.

This clonotype was recorded a few times. The chain uses TRBV20-1 and TRBJ2-1; the D call may be TRBD1 or TRBD2 (5 bases each). Germline-derived CDR1 and CDR2 are DFQATT and SNEGSKA (reference sequence). Deletions cut 1 base from V and 4 bases from J, with 26 bases between. CDR3 size: 19 residues. CDR3 in amino acids: CSARGTGQAPVSVYNEQFF. The CDR3 DNA sequence: TGCAGTGCTAGAGGAACGGGGCAGGCTCCAGTGTCTGTTTACAATGAGCAGTTCTTC.

The rearrangement joins TRBV5-4 to TRBJ2-1, with D perhaps matching TRBD1 or TRBD2 (6 bases each). This CDR3 has 13 amino acids. The germline V and J ends were trimmed by 2 bases and 9 bases, with 12 bases remaining between them. Germline CDR1 and CDR2: SGHNT and YYREEE (reference sequence). The chain's CDR3 is CASSFPGAGEQFF. CDR3 in DNA: TGTGCCAGCAGCTTTCCGGGGGCAGGTGAGCAGTTCTTC.

Only a few counts were recorded for this clonotype. CDR3 residues: CASRQRRGNSPLHF. DNA of the CDR3: TGTGCCAGCAGGCAAAGACGGGGTAATTCACCCCTCCACTTT. The chain joins TRBV12-3 or TRBV12-4 to TRBJ1-6; D is undetermined. Trimming removed 6 bases from V and 6 bases from J, with 12 bases in between. This CDR3 has 14 amino acids.

This clonotype was picked up a small number of times. This sequence joins TRBV28 and TRBJ1-5, with no clear D. The V gene lost 2 bases and the J gene lost 8 bases, with 13 bases spanning the gap. Germline V gives CDR1 MDHEN, CDR2 SYDVKM. This CDR3 is built from 14 residues. DNA of the CDR3: TGTGCCAGCAGTTTACCGGCGGGGAGCAAGCCCCAGCATTTT. This codes for CASSLPAGSKPQHF.

This clonotype was seen more than once but under ten times. This sequence joins TRBV20-1 and TRBJ1-5; maybe TRBD1 (5 bases). The CDR3 has 15 amino acids. V lost 2 bases to trimming and J lost 4 bases, with 15 bases between them. Germline V gene sequence: CDR1 DFQATT, CDR2 SNEGSKA (reference sequence). CDR3: CSARRGEGWNQPQHF. CDR3 bases: TGCAGTGCTAGACGGGGGGAGGGTTGGAATCAGCCCCAGCATTTT.

This clonotype was detected ten times or more. The chain joins TRBV5-1 to TRBJ2-2, with TRBD2 matching 7 bases. The CDR3 is 15 residues long. The V segment lost 2 bases and the J segment 0 bases; nucleotides outside the gene matches: 1. Per germline, CDR1 SGHRS and CDR2 YFSETQ. The CDR3, as DNA: TGCGCCAGCAGCTTCGCGGGAGCGAACACCGGGGAGCTGTTTTTT. Amino acids: CASSFAGANTGELFF.

The V call is TRBV30, the J call TRBJ2-1; D is uncertain. The germline V and J ends were trimmed by 2 bases and 9 bases, with 11 bases remaining between them. CDR1 and CDR2 from the germline V gene are GTSNPN and SVGIG (reference sequence). The CDR3 consists of 12 residues. The CDR3 DNA follows: TGTGCCTGGAGTTTCGGCTATGGTGAGCAGTTCTTC. Translation: CAWSFGYGEQFF. Full variable domain (outside the CDR3, taken from reference TRBV30 and TRBJ2-1): SQTIHQWPATLVQPVGSPLSLECTVEGTSNPNLYWYRQAAGRGLQLLFYSVGIGQISSEVPQNLSASRPQDRQFILSSKKLLLSDSGFYLCAWSFGYGEQFFGPGTRLTVL.

This chain joins TRBV19 and TRBJ2-1; D might be TRBD1 (6 bases). This CDR3 spans 15 amino acids. V was trimmed by 3 bases and J by 7 bases, leaving 16 bases between them. Germline CDR1 and CDR2: LNHDA and SQIVND (reference sequence). CDR3 nucleotides: TGTGCCAGTAGTATCGTACAGGGAGAAAGAAATGAGCAGTTCTTC. The encoded protein is CASSIVQGERNEQFF.

The genes are TRBV25-1 and TRBJ2-2; D is unclear. V shed 5 bases and J shed 3 bases, with 10 bases lying between them. Germline CDR1 and CDR2: MGHDK and SYGVNS. The CDR3 totals 14 residues. The CDR3 DNA reads TGTGCCAGCAGTCGAAACCCAGACACCGGGGAGCTGTTTTTT. As protein: CASSRNPDTGELFF. Variable domain in full (rest from reference TRBV25-1 and TRBJ2-2): EADIYQTPRYLVIGTGKKITLECSQTMGHDKMYWYQQDPGMELHLIHYSYGVNSTEKGDLSSESTVSRIRTEHFPLTLESARPSHTSQYLCASSRNPDTGELFFGEGSRLTVL.

This clonotype was counted only a few times. The chain employs TRBV2 and TRBJ2-1; 8 positions agree with TRBD1. The V and J ends lost 8 bases and 5 bases, in that order; junction bases with no gene match: 14. Germline CDR1 is SNHLY and CDR2 is FYNNEI. CDR3 length equals 16 residues. CDR3 nucleotide sequence: TGTGCCAGCTCGAGACAGGGGCGCCTTGGGGACAATGAGCAGTTCTTC. This sequence encodes CASSRQGRLGDNEQFF.

The rearrangement uses TRBV5-1 and TRBJ2-3, with D possibly called TRBD1 or TRBD2 (5 bases each). The germline V and J ends were trimmed by 3 bases and 6 bases, with 8 bases remaining between them. This CDR3 has 12 residues. CDR1 is SGHRS, CDR2 YFSETQ, per germline. The CDR3 nucleotides read TGCGCCAGCAGCTCGGGGCGTGATACGCAGTATTTT. Its translation is CASSSGRDTQYF.

Only a few counts were recorded for this clonotype. This chain links TRBV6-2 or TRBV6-3 with TRBJ1-2, with D perhaps TRBD1 (5 bases). V lost 8 bases and J lost 6, with 13 bases in between. Looked up from germline, CDR1 is MNHEY and CDR2 is SVGEGT. The CDR3 covers 12 residues. CDR3 in amino acids: CASSTGGDGYTF. The CDR3 bases are TGTGCCAGCTCAACGGGAGGGGATGGCTACACCTTC.

The rearrangement joins TRBV6-6 to TRBJ2-3; D is unclear. From germline, CDR1 is MNHNY and CDR2 SVGAGI (reference sequence). The V and J ends lost 5 bases and 1 base respectively, with 7 bases between them. The CDR3 loop spans 13 amino acids. CDR3: CASSGLRTDTQYF. In nucleotides, the CDR3 is TGTGCCAGCAGTGGTCTCCGCACAGATACGCAGTATTTT.

This clonotype has a handful of counts. V gene TRBV5-1 combines with J gene TRBJ2-7; D may be TRBD2 (8 bases). This CDR3 spans 18 amino acids. V gave up 0 bases and J gave up 2 bases, with 21 bases separating them. Germline-derived CDR1 and CDR2 are SGHRS and YFSETQ. The CDR3 spells CASSLGQGGAAGAYEQYF. The DNA for the CDR3 is TGCGCCAGCAGCTTGGGACAGGGAGGAGCAGCGGGAGCCTACGAGCAGTACTTC.

The chain links TRBV18 to TRBJ2-1; 10 nucleotides align to TRBD1. J lost 7 bases, V lost 5 bases, and 2 bases had no gene match. The germline V gene encodes CDR1 KGHSH and CDR2 LQKENI. There are 13 residues in the CDR3. CDR3 DNA: TGTGCCAGCTCAATGGGACAGGGGAATGAGCAGTTCTTC. Protein product: CASSMGQGNEQFF.

This clonotype was seen only a few times. The V and J genes are TRBV15 and TRBJ1-2; D gene uncertain. CDR1 LNHNV and CDR2 YYDKDF come from the germline V gene (reference sequence). The CDR3 spans 12 residues. V gave up 5 bases and J gave up 4 bases, with 8 bases separating them. In DNA, the CDR3 is TGTGCCACCAGCGAGGGTGGCTATGGCTACACCTTC. Its protein product is CATSEGGYGYTF.